This T cell receptor beta chain was recovered during a study of technical replicates of blood from a few donors. Per germline, CDR1 MDHEN and CDR2 SYDVKM. The CDR3 contains 14 residues. V lost 5 bases and J 2 bases, leaving 13 bases between the germline ends. TCRdb's copy holds only in-frame clones and misses some; the assay was immunoSEQ multiplex PCR. The table has more than 65,000 clones, nearly 98% seen once; the top ten hold approximately 0.18%. The receptor's source is a human donor in good health. The rearrangement uses TRBV28 and TRBJ2-7; D remains unclear. Sequenced material: T cells isolated from PBMCs. This chain's CDR3 is CASSPESETYEQYF. The CDR3 region has the DNA TGTGCCAGCAGTCCCGAAAGCGAAACCTACGAGCAGTACTTC.